Listed below are T cell receptor beta chains from one sample, sequenced in a study of cytomegalovirus exposure and HLA in healthy donors. Generated by immunoSEQ multiplex PCR, the TCRdb table keeps only in-frame clones and is missing some. Among over 85,000 clones listed, roughly four fifths were seen once. Material for sequencing was PBMCs. These receptors were collected from a man younger than 45 in good health and CMV-seronegative. CDR3s leave out the opening cysteine and the closing phenylalanine or tryptophan. Rows may omit the clone size; those that give it use once, few, many or a size class.

J gene: TRBJ1-6
V gene: TRBV7-9
CDR3 length: 12
clone size: once
CDR3 protein: ASSLGGLNSPLH

J gene: TRBJ1-4
V gene: TRBV19
CDR3 length: 13
clone size: NA
CDR3 protein: ASSPGGGFGEKLF

J gene: TRBJ2-2
V gene: TRBV5-1
CDR3 length: 13
clone size: NA
CDR3 protein: ASSFTGANTGELF

J gene: TRBJ1-1
V gene: TRBV5-1
CDR3 length: 12
clone size: NA
CDR3 protein: ASSLTGFNTEAF

J gene: TRBJ1-4
V gene: TRBV10-3
CDR3 length: 14
clone size: few
CDR3 protein: AISESWTTTNEKLF

J gene: TRBJ1-2
V gene: TRBV19
CDR3 length: 17
clone size: NA
CDR3 protein: ASSIAQRPTGTLGHGYT

J gene: TRBJ2-3
V gene: TRBV6-4
CDR3 length: 15
clone size: NA
CDR3 protein: ASSDSFLPLSTDTQY

J gene: TRBJ1-1
V gene: TRBV6-5
CDR3 length: 13
clone size: NA
CDR3 protein: ASSYLGQENTEAF

J gene: TRBJ2-1
V gene: TRBV7-3
CDR3 length: 13
clone size: NA
CDR3 protein: ASSQSGGASGEQF

J gene: TRBJ2-1
V gene: TRBV9
CDR3 length: 14
clone size: NA
CDR3 protein: ASSGVGLAGGNEQF

J gene: TRBJ1-4
V gene: TRBV29-1
CDR3 length: 11
clone size: NA
CDR3 protein: SVLTGVDEKLF

J gene: TRBJ2-2
V gene: TRBV4-2
CDR3 length: 15
clone size: NA
CDR3 protein: ASSPHTGARNTGELF

J gene: TRBJ2-7
V gene: TRBV6-1
CDR3 length: 9
clone size: few
CDR3 protein: ASSELYEQY

J gene: TRBJ2-3
V gene: TRBV4-1
CDR3 length: 17
clone size: once
CDR3 protein: ASSQGGSGSFVSTDTQY

J gene: TRBJ1-2
V gene: TRBV19
CDR3 length: 12
clone size: NA
CDR3 protein: ASTRTGLGEGYT

J gene: TRBJ2-4
V gene: TRBV19
CDR3 length: 13
clone size: NA
CDR3 protein: ASSIWGQGKNIQY

J gene: TRBJ1-3
V gene: TRBV6-5
CDR3 length: 13
clone size: NA
CDR3 protein: ASTYQPVSGNTIY

J gene: TRBJ1-1
V gene: TRBV29-1
CDR3 length: 13
clone size: NA
CDR3 protein: SVLPRTGGNTEAF

J gene: TRBJ2-2
V gene: TRBV19
CDR3 length: 17
clone size: NA
CDR3 protein: ASSIDKWDRGPNTGELF

J gene: TRBJ1-2
V gene: TRBV5-4
CDR3 length: 13
clone size: NA
CDR3 protein: ASSLGGQGSYGYT

J gene: TRBJ1-1
V gene: TRBV6-4
CDR3 length: 11
clone size: NA
CDR3 protein: ASRETGNTEAF

J gene: TRBJ1-5
V gene: TRBV19
CDR3 length: 13
clone size: once
CDR3 protein: ASSILSTARLPQH

J gene: TRBJ1-5
V gene: TRBV23-1
CDR3 length: 20
clone size: NA
CDR3 protein: ASSPQSRRNRGQRVGNQPQH

J gene: TRBJ2-3
V gene: TRBV7-3
CDR3 length: 13
clone size: NA
CDR3 protein: ASSLGLAGGDTQY

J gene: TRBJ1-2
V gene: TRBV6-1
CDR3 length: 13
clone size: few
CDR3 protein: ASSGKDRGLYGYT

J gene: TRBJ2-3
V gene: TRBV6-1
CDR3 length: 14
clone size: NA
CDR3 protein: ASSAGILTSGDTQY

J gene: TRBJ2-7
V gene: TRBV7-9
CDR3 length: 14
clone size: NA
CDR3 protein: ASSPRGQGVSSEQY

J gene: TRBJ1-6
V gene: TRBV6-5
CDR3 length: 10
clone size: NA
CDR3 protein: ASSVDRVGFH

J gene: TRBJ2-5
V gene: TRBV23-1
CDR3 length: 12
clone size: NA
CDR3 protein: ASSPGWGPETQY

J gene: TRBJ2-3
V gene: TRBV5-1
CDR3 length: 14
clone size: NA
CDR3 protein: ASSLSRGRLADTQY

J gene: TRBJ1-1
V gene: TRBV5-8
CDR3 length: 13
clone size: NA
CDR3 protein: ASSLLGGRNTEAF

J gene: TRBJ1-4
V gene: TRBV27
CDR3 length: 12
clone size: few
CDR3 protein: ASSPRLAEEKLF

J gene: TRBJ1-1
V gene: TRBV27
CDR3 length: 12
clone size: NA
CDR3 protein: ASSWAGGRTEAF

J gene: TRBJ1-1
V gene: TRBV19
CDR3 length: 13
clone size: NA
CDR3 protein: ASSLLGGGYTEAF

J gene: TRBJ2-5
V gene: TRBV6-5
CDR3 length: 9
clone size: NA
CDR3 protein: ASSPQETQY

J gene: TRBJ1-1
V gene: TRBV5-6
CDR3 length: 11
clone size: few
CDR3 protein: ATSHRENTEAF

J gene: TRBJ1-2
V gene: TRBV19
CDR3 length: 15
clone size: NA
CDR3 protein: ASSISTGSWANYGYT

J gene: TRBJ2-3
V gene: TRBV28
CDR3 length: 15
clone size: NA
CDR3 protein: ASSFSVRAGVVDTQY

J gene: TRBJ2-2
V gene: TRBV5-1
CDR3 length: 13
clone size: NA
CDR3 protein: ASRGQGMNTGELF

J gene: TRBJ2-2
V gene: TRBV5-1
CDR3 length: 9
clone size: NA
CDR3 protein: ASSDTGELF

J gene: TRBJ1-1
V gene: TRBV7-7
CDR3 length: 11
clone size: few
CDR3 protein: ASSSGLDSEAF

J gene: TRBJ1-1
V gene: TRBV4-3
CDR3 length: 13
clone size: few
CDR3 protein: ASSQDLGAGTEAF

J gene: TRBJ1-1
V gene: TRBV29-1
CDR3 length: 14
clone size: NA
CDR3 protein: SVAGQFELGNTEAF

J gene: TRBJ1-6
V gene: TRBV6-6
CDR3 length: 11
clone size: NA
CDR3 protein: ASRRESSPPLH

J gene: TRBJ2-7
V gene: TRBV6-5
CDR3 length: 12
clone size: NA
CDR3 protein: ASAGGQGTYEQY

J gene: TRBJ2-1
V gene: TRBV11-2
CDR3 length: 14
clone size: NA
CDR3 protein: ASSSGAESSYNEQF

J gene: TRBJ1-1
V gene: TRBV7-9
CDR3 length: 16
clone size: NA
CDR3 protein: SSSPNPTGGLGNTEAF

J gene: TRBJ2-1
V gene: TRBV5-1
CDR3 length: 13
clone size: NA
CDR3 protein: ASRVASGTYNEQF

J gene: TRBJ1-2
V gene: TRBV4-1
CDR3 length: 13
clone size: NA
CDR3 protein: ASSPGRGQFYGYT

J gene: TRBJ2-5
V gene: TRBV18
CDR3 length: 11
clone size: NA
CDR3 protein: ASHRGLGETQY

J gene: TRBJ2-1
V gene: TRBV5-4
CDR3 length: 14
clone size: NA
CDR3 protein: ASSLLLAGGFGEQF

J gene: TRBJ1-2
V gene: TRBV6-5
CDR3 length: 11
clone size: NA
CDR3 protein: ASSYGADYGYT

J gene: TRBJ2-1
V gene: TRBV11-3
CDR3 length: 12
clone size: NA
CDR3 protein: ASRRREGNNEQF

J gene: TRBJ2-2
V gene: TRBV6-1
CDR3 length: 13
clone size: few
CDR3 protein: ASSAGTVNTGELF

J gene: TRBJ2-2
V gene: TRBV27
CDR3 length: 13
clone size: NA
CDR3 protein: ASSPKTLYTGELF

J gene: TRBJ2-1
V gene: TRBV13
CDR3 length: 16
clone size: NA
CDR3 protein: ASSKGVLRIPTYNEQF

J gene: TRBJ2-7
V gene: TRBV6-6
CDR3 length: 10
clone size: NA
CDR3 protein: ASSRQGYEQY

J gene: TRBJ1-2
V gene: TRBV9
CDR3 length: 12
clone size: few
CDR3 protein: ASSEDRLPNGYT